The 19 T cell receptor beta chains presented below share a single source sample, sequenced in a study of neoadjuvant anti-PD-1 for oral cavity cancer. Time point of the sample: after neoadjuvant nivolumab, at surgical resection. The method was immunoSEQ multiplex PCR; TCRdb's version includes in-frame clones alone and lacks a portion of them. This sample yields thousands of clones, of which 59% are seen a single time; roughly a sixth belongs to the top ten. Sequenced here: tumor tissue, sampled after nivolumab (anti-PD-1) treatment. The receptors were sampled from a person aged 40 to 85 with oral cavity squamous cell carcinoma.

This clone was found a few times. The chain links TRBV6-6 to TRBJ2-3; no firm D call. This CDR3 is 15 amino acids long. The V gene lost 3 bases and the J gene lost 0 bases, with 10 bases spanning the gap. CDR1 MNHNY and CDR2 SVGAGI come from the germline V gene (reference sequence). CDR3 sequence (DNA): TGTGCCAGCAGTTATTCAGGAACTAGCACAGATACGCAGTATTTT. It is translated as CASSYSGTSTDTQYF.

The chain combines TRBV7-9 with TRBJ2-7, with D possibly being TRBD2 (6 bases). The CDR3 covers 14 residues. CDR1 is SEHNR and CDR2 is FQNEAQ in the germline V gene (reference sequence). V dropped 3 bases and J dropped 2 bases, with 11 bases sitting between them. The CDR3 loop is CASSFRDFTYEQYF. As DNA, the CDR3 is TGTGCCAGCAGCTTCCGGGACTTTACCTACGAGCAGTACTTC. Looking up the rest from reference TRBV7-9 and TRBJ2-7 gives the full variable domain: DTGVSQNPRHKITKRGQNVTFRCDPISEHNRLYWYRQTLGQGPEFLTYFQNEAQLEKSRLLSDRFSAERPKGSFSTLEIQRTEQGDSAMYLCASSFRDFTYEQYFGPGTRLTVT.

By sample share, this clone is large. This chain joins TRBV10-3 and TRBJ2-7; perhaps D is TRBD1 or TRBD2 (5 bases each). Per the germline V gene, CDR1 is ENHRY and CDR2 is SYGVKD. This CDR3 region has 15 residues. Trimming stripped 0 bases from V and 6 bases from J, with 15 bases between. In nucleotides, the CDR3 is TGTGCCATCAGTGAGTCCGGGGCGCGAAGGGCCGAGCAGTACTTC. Translating it yields CAISESGARRAEQYF.

The CDR3: CASSEVEKLFF. CDR3 sequence (DNA): TGTGCCAGCAGTGAAGTAGAAAAACTGTTTTTT. The chain has TRBV2 and TRBJ1-4, with unresolved D. Germline V gene data show CDR1 as SNHLY and CDR2 as FYNNEI. The V and J ends lost 1 base and 8 bases respectively, with 2 bases between them. The CDR3 runs 11 residues. Drawing the rest from reference TRBV2 and TRBJ1-4, the complete variable domain is EPEVTQTPSHQVTQMGQEVILRCVPISNHLYFYWYRQILGQKVEFLVSFYNNEISEKSEIFDDQFSVERPDGSNFTLKIRSTKLEDSAMYFCASSEVEKLFFGSGTQLSVL.

The chain recombines TRBV28 with TRBJ2-5, with D perhaps TRBD2 (5 bases). The V end was cut by 8 bases, the J end by 1 base, with 14 bases between. This CDR3 spans 14 amino acids. Per germline, CDR1 MDHEN and CDR2 SYDVKM. In DNA form, the CDR3 reads TGTGCCAGCGGACCTCCAGCGGCCCAAGAGACCCAGTACTTC. It translates to CASGPPAAQETQYF.

The chain is built from TRBV5-4 and TRBJ2-3; TRBD1 might be the D (6 bases). Germline lookup yields CDR1 SGHNT and CDR2 YYREEE (reference sequence). Trimming took 2 bases from V and 0 from J, leaving 10 bases between them. This CDR3 is 15 amino acids long. CDR3 coding DNA: TGTGCCAGCAGCTTCCGGACAGTTAGCACAGATACGCAGTATTTT. It specifies CASSFRTVSTDTQYF.

The chain is built from TRBV15 and TRBJ1-3, with unresolved D. This CDR3 is 14 amino acids long. Germline-derived CDR1 and CDR2 are LNHNV and YYDKDF (reference sequence). Trimming took 2 bases from V and 4 from J, leaving 9 bases between them. The CDR3 DNA reads TGTGCCACCAGCAGACAGCAGGTCGGAAACACCATATATTTT. Residues: CATSRQQVGNTIYF.

There are a few counts of this clone. The rearrangement joins TRBV11-2 to TRBJ2-1; 10 nucleotides agree with TRBD2. The CDR3 length is 15 residues. CDR1 is SGHAT and CDR2 is FQNNGV in the germline V gene. V lost 4 bases, J lost 8 bases, and 8 bases stayed unmatched. For the CDR3, the DNA is TGTGCCAGCAGCTCCGGACTAGCGGAGGGTGATGAGCAGTTCTTC. It codes for CASSSGLAEGDEQFF. Combining the CDR3 with reference TRBV11-2 and TRBJ2-1 gives the whole variable domain EAGVAQSPRYKIIEKRQSVAFWCNPISGHATLYWYQQILGQGPKLLIQFQNNGVVDDSQLPKDRFSAERLKGVDSTLKIQPAKLEDSAVYLCASSSGLAEGDEQFFGPGTRLTVL.

The gene calls are TRBV19 and TRBJ1-1; D is unresolved. Trimming took 3 bases from V and 4 from J, leaving 3 bases between them. The CDR3 contains 11 residues. CDR1 and CDR2 (germline): LNHDA, SQIVND (reference sequence). The DNA for the CDR3 is TGTGCCAGTAGTATCCCCACTGAAGCTTTCTTT. Encoded protein: CASSIPTEAFF.

The V gene is TRBV30, the J gene TRBJ2-3; D ambiguous. This CDR3 spans 14 amino acids. The germline gives CDR1 GTSNPN, CDR2 SVGIG (reference sequence). Between the trimmed V and J ends, which lost 0 bases and 2 bases, there was a span of 9 bases. CDR3 sequence reads: CAWSVQSTTDTQYF. CDR3 DNA sequence: TGTGCCTGGAGTGTACAAAGTACCACAGATACGCAGTATTTT. The complete variable domain, with remaining parts taken from reference TRBV30 and TRBJ2-3, reads SQTIHQWPATLVQPVGSPLSLECTVEGTSNPNLYWYRQAAGRGLQLLFYSVGIGQISSEVPQNLSASRPQDRQFILSSKKLLLSDSGFYLCAWSVQSTTDTQYFGPGTRLTVL.

The chain employs TRBV6-5 and TRBJ2-1; 9 positions match TRBD1. V was clipped by 6 bases and J by 8 bases; unmatched bases: 11. The CDR3 contains 15 residues. Germline CDR1 is MNHEY and CDR2 is SVGAGI. For the CDR3, the DNA is TGTGCCAGCAGCGGGGGACAGGGTATTGTCCATGAGCAGTTCTTC. Its protein is CASSGGQGIVHEQFF.

This chain connects TRBV9 to TRBJ2-1, with D uncertain. The V gene's germline CDR1 is SGDLS and CDR2 YYNGEE. This CDR3 contains 16 residues. V lost 0 bases, J lost 6 bases, and 16 bases lay in between. CDR3 sequence reads: CASSVEARALINEQFF. The CDR3 coding sequence is TGTGCCAGCAGCGTAGAAGCAAGGGCTCTTATCAATGAGCAGTTCTTC.

The chain joins TRBV28 to TRBJ1-5, with D hard to call. The CDR3 loop spans 12 amino acids. Germline CDR1 reads MDHEN; CDR2 reads SYDVKM. Trimming pared 7 bases from V and 6 bases from J, leaving 10 bases between. In nucleotides, the CDR3 is TGTGCCAGCAATGTGTTGGTTCAGCCCCAGCATTTT. Translation: CASNVLVQPQHF.

The J gene is TRBJ2-7, the V gene TRBV19, with D tentatively TRBD1 or TRBD2 (5 bases each). V lost 6 bases and J lost 0, with 12 bases in between. Per the germline V gene, CDR1 is LNHDA and CDR2 is SQIVND (reference sequence). There are 14 residues in the CDR3. In DNA form, the CDR3 reads TGTGCCAGTAGCGCCAGGGACCTCTCCTACGAGCAGTACTTC. Its protein is CASSARDLSYEQYF.

J is TRBJ2-3 and V is TRBV29-1; a possible D gene is TRBD1 (5 bases). Trimming stripped 0 bases from V and 8 bases from J, with 15 bases between. The CDR3 is 14 amino acids. CDR1 SQVTM and CDR2 ANQGSEA come from the germline V gene. CDR3 sequence: CSVEDPQVGSTQYF. CDR3 coding DNA: TGCAGCGTTGAAGATCCACAGGTTGGGTCTACGCAGTATTTT.

V gene TRBV13 combines with J gene TRBJ2-5, with D possibly being TRBD2 (5 bases). Germline assignment: CDR1 PRHDT and CDR2 FYEKMQ (reference sequence). Trimming left V 4 bases short and J 9 bases short, with 15 bases between. The CDR3 extends over 13 amino acids. The CDR3 protein is CASSSTRGGSQYF. The CDR3, as DNA: TGTGCCAGCAGCTCGACCCGCGGCGGGTCCCAGTACTTC.

This clone was recorded a few times. The rearrangement joins TRBV5-4 to TRBJ1-4; TRBD1 aligns across 8 bases. This CDR3 comprises 15 residues. The V and J ends lost 4 bases and 5 bases, in that order; junction bases with no gene match: 7. Per the germline V gene, CDR1 is SGHNT and CDR2 is YYREEE (reference sequence). The CDR3 region has the DNA TGTGCCAGCAGCCCTACGGACAGGGACAATGAAAAACTGTTTTTT. Residues: CASSPTDRDNEKLFF.

This sequence joins TRBV28 and TRBJ1-1; possibly TRBD1 for D (6 bases). The germline V and J ends were trimmed by 3 bases and 6 bases, with 17 bases remaining between them. Germline-derived CDR1 and CDR2 are MDHEN and SYDVKM. This CDR3 contains 15 residues. Here the CDR3 reads CASSFVLTGTSEAFF. As DNA, the CDR3 is TGTGCCAGCAGTTTCGTCCTAACAGGGACGTCTGAAGCTTTCTTT.

The V call is TRBV14, the J call TRBJ2-1; TRBD2 matches at 9 bases. Germline assignment: CDR1 SGHDN and CDR2 FVKESK. With 4 bases clipped from V and 8 bases from J, the junction kept 12 bases outside the gene matches. This CDR3 is built from 16 residues. Written as DNA, the CDR3 is TGTGCCAGCAGCCGCCTATTAGCGGGAGCTTTCCATGAGCAGTTCTTC. It yields the protein CASSRLLAGAFHEQFF.